The 7 T cell receptor beta chains listed next were all sequenced from one sample in a study of blood T cell repertoires in COVID-19. Repertoires were generated with immunoSEQ multiplex PCR, while TCRdb's copy carries only in-frame clones and drops some. Among 95,000 to 150,000 clones, 81% were seen once, and the ten largest hold 3.8%. The material sequenced was peripheral blood. The receptor source for this set is a woman between 50 and 59 years old with acute or convalescent COVID-19.

V and J are TRBV5-1 and TRBJ2-1, with 7 bases identical to TRBD1. CDR1 is SGHRS and CDR2 is YFSETQ in the germline V gene. The CDR3 sequence is 15 residues long. V was pared by 4 bases and J by 0 bases, with 4 bases of the junction left unmatched. The CDR3 DNA sequence: TGCGCCAGCAGCCGCGCAGGGGGCTCCTACAATGAGCAGTTCTTC. Translation: CASSRAGGSYNEQFF.

The sample holds a few counts of this clone. The CDR3 DNA follows: TGTGCCAGCACTCCGGGACAGGGGGCAAGCTACGAGCAGTACTTC. Translated, it gives CASTPGQGASYEQYF. The rearrangement uses TRBV9 and TRBJ2-7; 12 bases align to TRBD1. V lost 6 bases, J lost 3 bases, and 7 bases stayed unmatched. Per the germline V gene, CDR1 is SGDLS and CDR2 is YYNGEE. CDR3 length equals 15 residues.

The gene calls are TRBV5-8 and TRBJ2-3; possible D gene TRBD2, 6 bases. The CDR3 length is 17 residues. Germline V gene sequence: CDR1 SGHTS, CDR2 YDEGEE. The ends were cut back, 0 bases at V and 2 bases at J, with 16 bases in the middle. The CDR3 coding sequence is TGTGCCAGCAGCTTGGCCGGGGTCGGGACTTACACAGATACGCAGTATTTT. Its protein is CASSLAGVGTYTDTQYF.

The J gene is TRBJ1-6, the V gene TRBV19; D is perhaps TRBD1 (5 bases). CDR3 length: 16 amino acids. The V and J ends lost 5 bases and 0 bases respectively, with 11 bases between them. In germline, CDR1 is LNHDA, CDR2 SQIVND (reference sequence). In nucleotides, the CDR3 is TGTGCCAGTAGTGCGGTGGACAACTCCTATAATTCACCCCTCCACTTT. Its protein product is CASSAVDNSYNSPLHF.

V is TRBV10-3 and J is TRBJ1-2; maybe TRBD1 (5 bases). The V gene lost 0 bases and the J gene lost 4 bases, with 12 bases spanning the gap. CDR3 size: 15 residues. Germline V CDR1 and CDR2: ENHRY, SYGVKD. Written as DNA, the CDR3 is TGTGCCATCAGTGAGTCCGCAGGGTCGGGCTATGGCTACACCTTC. It is translated as CAISESAGSGYGYTF.

This clone appeared a few times. The gene calls are TRBV3-1 (or the pseudogene TRBV3-2) and TRBJ2-1, with a weak D call TRBD2 (6 bases). From germline, CDR1 is LGHDT and CDR2 YNNKEL (reference sequence). V was pared by 2 bases and J by 4 bases, with 12 bases between. There are 15 residues in the CDR3. In nucleotides, the CDR3 is TGTGCCAGCAGCCAAACTAGCCGTATATACAATGAGCAGTTCTTC. This sequence encodes CASSQTSRIYNEQFF.

The rearrangement links TRBV11-1 to TRBJ1-4; no clear D gene. V dropped 6 bases and J dropped 12 bases, with 17 bases sitting between them. The CDR3 runs to 13 residues. Germline V gene data show CDR1 as SGHAT and CDR2 as FQDESV (reference sequence). The CDR3 region is CASSPAGSKELFF. The CDR3 DNA reads as TGTGCCAGCAGTCCGGCGGGGTCCAAGGAACTGTTTTTT. Filled out from reference TRBV11-1 and TRBJ1-4, the complete variable domain reads EAEVAQSPRYKITEKSQAVAFWCDPISGHATLYWYRQILGQGPELLVQFQDESVVDDSQLPKDRFSAERLKGVDSTLKIQPAELGDSAMYLCASSPAGSKELFFGSGTQLSVL.